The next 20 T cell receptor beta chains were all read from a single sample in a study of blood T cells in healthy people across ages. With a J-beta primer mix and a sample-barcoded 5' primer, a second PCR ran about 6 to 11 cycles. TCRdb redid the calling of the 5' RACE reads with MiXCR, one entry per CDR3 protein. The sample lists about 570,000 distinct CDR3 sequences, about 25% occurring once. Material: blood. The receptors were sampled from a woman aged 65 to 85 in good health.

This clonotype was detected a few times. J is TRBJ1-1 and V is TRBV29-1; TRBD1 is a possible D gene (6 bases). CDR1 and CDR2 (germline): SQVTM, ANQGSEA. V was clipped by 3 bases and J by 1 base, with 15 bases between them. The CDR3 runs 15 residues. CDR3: CSVDDGGAGNTEAFF. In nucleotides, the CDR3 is TGCAGCGTTGATGATGGGGGGGCTGGGAACACTGAAGCTTTCTTT. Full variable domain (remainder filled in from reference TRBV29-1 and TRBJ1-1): SAVISQKPSRDICQRGTSLTIQCQVDSQVTMMFWYRQQPGQSLTLIATANQGSEATYESGFVIDKFPISRPNLTFSTLTVSNMSPEDSSIYLCSVDDGGAGNTEAFFGQGTRLTVV.

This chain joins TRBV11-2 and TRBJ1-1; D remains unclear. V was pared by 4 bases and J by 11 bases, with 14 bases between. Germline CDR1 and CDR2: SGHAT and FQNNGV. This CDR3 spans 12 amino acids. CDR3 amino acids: CASSSGIGEAFF. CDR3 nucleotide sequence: TGTGCCAGCAGCTCCGGTATTGGGGAGGCTTTCTTT.

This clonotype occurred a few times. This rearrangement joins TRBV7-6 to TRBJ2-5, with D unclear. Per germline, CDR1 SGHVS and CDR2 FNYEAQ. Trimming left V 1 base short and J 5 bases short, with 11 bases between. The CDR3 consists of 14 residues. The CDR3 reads CASSLGSLGETQYF. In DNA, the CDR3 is TGTGCCAGCAGCTTAGGCTCCCTGGGGGAGACCCAGTACTTC. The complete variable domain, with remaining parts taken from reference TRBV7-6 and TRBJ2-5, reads GAGVSQSPRYKVTKRGQDVALRCDPISGHVSLYWYRQALGQGPEFLTYFNYEAQQDKSGLPNDRFSAERPEGSISTLTIQRTEQRDSAMYRCASSLGSLGETQYFGPGTRLLVL.

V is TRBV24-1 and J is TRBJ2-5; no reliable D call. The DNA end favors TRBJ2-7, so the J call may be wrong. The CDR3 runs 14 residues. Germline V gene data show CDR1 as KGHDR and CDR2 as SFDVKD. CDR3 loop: CATSDPDMSYEQYF. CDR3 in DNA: TGTGCCACCAGTGATCCCGACATGTCCTACGAGCAGTACTTC.

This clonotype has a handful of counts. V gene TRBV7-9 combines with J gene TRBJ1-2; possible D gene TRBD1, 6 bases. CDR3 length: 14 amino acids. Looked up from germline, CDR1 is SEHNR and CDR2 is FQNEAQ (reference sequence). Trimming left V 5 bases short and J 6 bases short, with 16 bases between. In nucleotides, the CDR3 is TGTGCCAGCAGCAGAGGCCAACAGGGCCATGGCTACACCTTC. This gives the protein CASSRGQQGHGYTF. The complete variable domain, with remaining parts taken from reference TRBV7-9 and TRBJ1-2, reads DTGVSQNPRHKITKRGQNVTFRCDPISEHNRLYWYRQTLGQGPEFLTYFQNEAQLEKSRLLSDRFSAERPKGSFSTLEIQRTEQGDSAMYLCASSRGQQGHGYTFGSGTRLTVV.

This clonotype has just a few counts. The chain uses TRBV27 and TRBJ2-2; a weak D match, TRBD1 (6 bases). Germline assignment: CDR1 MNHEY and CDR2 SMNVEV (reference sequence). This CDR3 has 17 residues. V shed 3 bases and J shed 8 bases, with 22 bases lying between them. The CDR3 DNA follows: TGTGCCAGCAGTTTTCAAACAGGGCCCCGCGTAGTGGGGGAGCTGTTTTTT. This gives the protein CASSFQTGPRVVGELFF.

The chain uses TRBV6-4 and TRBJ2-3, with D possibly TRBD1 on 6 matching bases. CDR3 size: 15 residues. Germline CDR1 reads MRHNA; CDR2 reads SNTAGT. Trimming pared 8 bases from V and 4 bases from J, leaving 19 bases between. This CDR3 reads CASGGQSGRSDTQYF. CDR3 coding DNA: TGTGCCAGCGGAGGACAGTCAGGTCGATCAGATACGCAGTATTTT.

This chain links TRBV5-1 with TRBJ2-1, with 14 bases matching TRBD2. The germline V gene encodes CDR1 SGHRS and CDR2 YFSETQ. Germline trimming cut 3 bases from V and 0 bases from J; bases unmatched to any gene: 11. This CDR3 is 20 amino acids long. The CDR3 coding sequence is TGCGCCAGCAGCTCGACTAGCGGGGGGGACCTAGGGGGCTCCTACAATGAGCAGTTCTTC. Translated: CASSSTSGGDLGGSYNEQFF.

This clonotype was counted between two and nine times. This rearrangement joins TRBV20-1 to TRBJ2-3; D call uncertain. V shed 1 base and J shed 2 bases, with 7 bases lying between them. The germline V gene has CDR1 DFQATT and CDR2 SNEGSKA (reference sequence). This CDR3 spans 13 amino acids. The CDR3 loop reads CSARVGNTDTQYF. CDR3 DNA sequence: TGCAGTGCTAGAGTAGGGAACACAGATACGCAGTATTTT.

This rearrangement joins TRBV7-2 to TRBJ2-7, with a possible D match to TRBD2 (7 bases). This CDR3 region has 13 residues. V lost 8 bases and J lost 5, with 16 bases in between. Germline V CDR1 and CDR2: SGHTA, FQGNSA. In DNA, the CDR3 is TGTGCCAGCCAGCGGGGAGAGGGGGACGAGCAGTACTTC. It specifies CASQRGEGDEQYF.

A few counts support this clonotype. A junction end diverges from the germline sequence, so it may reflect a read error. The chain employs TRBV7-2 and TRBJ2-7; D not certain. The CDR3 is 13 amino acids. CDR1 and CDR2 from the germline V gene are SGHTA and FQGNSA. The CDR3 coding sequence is TGTGCCTGCAGCGTACATGGCTCCTACGAGCAGTACTTC. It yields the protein CACSVHGSYEQYF.

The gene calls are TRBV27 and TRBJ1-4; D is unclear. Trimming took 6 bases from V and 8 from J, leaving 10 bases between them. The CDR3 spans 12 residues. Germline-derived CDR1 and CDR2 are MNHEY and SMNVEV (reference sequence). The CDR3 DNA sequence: TGTGCCAGCAGCCATAGAAGGGAAAAACTGTTTTTT. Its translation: CASSHRREKLFF.

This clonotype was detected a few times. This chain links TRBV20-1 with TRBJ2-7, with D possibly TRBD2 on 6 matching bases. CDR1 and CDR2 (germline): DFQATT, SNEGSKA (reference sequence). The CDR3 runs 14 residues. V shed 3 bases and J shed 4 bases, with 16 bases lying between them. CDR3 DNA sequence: TGCAGTGCTAGGGAGGGAACCGGGCAATACGAGCAGTACTTC. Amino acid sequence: CSAREGTGQYEQYF.

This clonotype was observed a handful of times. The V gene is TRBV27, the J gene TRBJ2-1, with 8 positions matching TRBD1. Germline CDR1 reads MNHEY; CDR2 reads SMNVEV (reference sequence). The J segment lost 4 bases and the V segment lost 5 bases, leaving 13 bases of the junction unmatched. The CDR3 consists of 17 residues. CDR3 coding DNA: TGTGCCAGCAGTCTATTCCTGGACAGGGAATCATACAATGAGCAGTTCTTC. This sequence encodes CASSLFLDRESYNEQFF.

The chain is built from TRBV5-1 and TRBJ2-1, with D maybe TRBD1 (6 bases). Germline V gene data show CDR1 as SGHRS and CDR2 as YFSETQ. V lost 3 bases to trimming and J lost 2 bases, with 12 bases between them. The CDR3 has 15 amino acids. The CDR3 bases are TGCGCCAGCAGCTGGACAGACCCGACCTACAATGAGCAGTTCTTC. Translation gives CASSWTDPTYNEQFF.

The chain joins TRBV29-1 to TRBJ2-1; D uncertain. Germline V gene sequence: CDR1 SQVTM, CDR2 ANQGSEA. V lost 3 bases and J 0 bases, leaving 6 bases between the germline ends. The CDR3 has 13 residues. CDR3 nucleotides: TGCAGCGTTGACAGCAGCTCCTACAATGAGCAGTTCTTC. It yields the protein CSVDSSSYNEQFF.

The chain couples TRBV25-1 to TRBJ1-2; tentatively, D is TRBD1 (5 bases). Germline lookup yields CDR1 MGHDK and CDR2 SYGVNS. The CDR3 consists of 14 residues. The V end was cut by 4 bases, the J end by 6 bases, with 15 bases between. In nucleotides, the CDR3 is TGTGCCAGCAGTGGAGGGGAGGGTAGGAATGGCTACACCTTC. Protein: CASSGGEGRNGYTF.

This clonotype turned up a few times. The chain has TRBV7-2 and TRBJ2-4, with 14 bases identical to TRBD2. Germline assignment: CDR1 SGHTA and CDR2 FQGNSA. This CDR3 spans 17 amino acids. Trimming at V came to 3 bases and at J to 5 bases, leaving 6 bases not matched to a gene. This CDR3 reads CASSLTSGGAIQNIQYF. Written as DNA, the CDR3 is TGTGCCAGCAGCTTGACTAGCGGGGGGGCCATTCAAAACATTCAGTACTTC.

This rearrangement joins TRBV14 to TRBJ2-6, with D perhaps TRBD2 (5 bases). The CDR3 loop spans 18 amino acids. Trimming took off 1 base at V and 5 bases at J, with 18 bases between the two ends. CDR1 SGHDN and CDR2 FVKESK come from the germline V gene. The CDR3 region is CASSQVVGRAARANVLTF. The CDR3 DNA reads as TGTGCCAGCAGCCAAGTCGTCGGGCGGGCAGCACGGGCCAACGTCCTGACTTTC.

CDR3 in amino acids: CASRVEGSNTGELFF. As DNA, the CDR3 is TGTGCCAGCAGAGTGGAGGGGAGTAACACCGGGGAGCTGTTTTTT. V is TRBV6-4 and J is TRBJ2-2, with D perhaps TRBD2 (6 bases). V lost 6 bases to trimming and J lost 2 bases, with 13 bases between them. Germline CDR1 is MRHNA and CDR2 is SNTAGT. The CDR3 is 15 amino acids.